This T cell receptor (beta chain) was identified in a study of early T cells in non-severe SARS-CoV-2 infection. Study information: Bulk RNA isolated from unsorted whole blood underwent sequencing; chains were not paired.

The study's findings and limits: Comparison of clonotypes with VDJdb favored anti-spike CD8 responses while missing private and CD4 specificities.

The CDR3 extends over 17 amino acids. Germline V gene sequence: CDR1 SSHAT, CDR2 FNYEAQ (reference sequence). This clonotype was counted a few times. What it recognizes is unknown. The junction departs from the called germline gene at one end, perhaps through a read error. Molecules of cDNA were individually given unique molecular identifiers that were attached to them. TCRdb re-called the 5' RACE reads through MiXCR, storing one row per CDR3 protein. The sample shows 50,000 to 70,000 distinct CDR3 sequences, around 12% of them seen only once. The TCR sequence derives from an adult who was a healthcare worker with PCR-confirmed SARS-CoV-2 infection or an uninfected control (not recorded which). Sequenced material: whole blood. This sequence joins TRBV7-7 and TRBJ2-1; 7 nucleotides match TRBD2. CDR3 region: CASSRNGGRARYNEQFF. Here the CDR3 DNA reads TGTGCTAGCAGCCGGAACGGGGGGAGGGCGCGATACAATGAGCAGTTCTTC.